The rows below give T cell receptor beta chains drawn from one sample of a study of CD8 T cells in Susac syndrome. TCRdb re-called the immunoSEQ multiplex PCR reads with MiXCR, one entry per CDR3 protein. The sample gives more than 150,000 distinct CDR3 sequences, around 92% of which show up once; around 0.079% is in the top ten. Material for sequencing was CD4+ T cells from PBMCs. These receptors were taken from a human donor in good health. Each CDR3 is given with its conserved first and last residue. The D gene is left open where the match is weak. Clone size, where shown, is once, few, many, or a class for clones that have expanded.

D	J	V	size	CDR3	DNA
TRBD2	TRBJ2-1	TRBV7-9	NA	CASSSRLTSGSYNEQFF	TGTGCCAGCAGCTCCAGATTGACTAGCGGGTCCTACAATGAGCAGTTCTTC
NA	TRBJ1-5	TRBV19	NA	CASSIDPQGRQPQHF	TGTGCCAGTAGTATAGATCCCCAGGGCCGGCAGCCCCAGCATTTT
NA	TRBJ1-1	TRBV2	NA	CASSEGGITEAFF	TGTGCCAGCAGTGAGGGGGGAATAACTGAAGCTTTCTTT
NA	TRBJ2-1	TRBV3-1	NA	CASSRRYEQFF	TGTGCCAGCAGCCGCCGCTACGAGCAGTTCTTC
NA	TRBJ2-1	TRBV20-1	NA	CSAATPGNEQFF	TGCAGTGCTGCCACCCCAGGGAACGAGCAGTTCTTC
NA	TRBJ1-1	TRBV5-1	NA	CASSTEPGPNTEAFF	TGCGCCAGCAGCACCGAACCGGGGCCCAACACTGAAGCTTTCTTT
NA	TRBJ1-1	TRBV29-1	NA	CSVDVAGTEAFF	TGCAGCGTTGATGTGGCTGGCACTGAAGCTTTCTTT
TRBD1	TRBJ2-3	TRBV29-1	NA	CSVSDRGPADTQYF	TGCAGCGTATCAGACAGGGGGCCTGCAGATACGCAGTATTTT
TRBD2	TRBJ2-3	TRBV20-1	NA	CSANGLAGTDTQYF	TGCAGTGCCAATGGACTAGCGGGCACAGATACGCAGTATTTT
NA	TRBJ2-4	TRBV7-2	NA	CASSLEWTEPRNIQYF	TGTGCCAGCAGCTTAGAATGGACAGAGCCGAGGAACATTCAGTACTTC
NA	TRBJ2-7	TRBV7-9	NA	CASSLPPGPTPYEQYF	TGTGCCAGCAGCTTACCGCCGGGACCCACTCCATACGAGCAGTACTTC
TRBD1	TRBJ1-5	TRBV2	NA	CASSDGTGGVGQPQHF	TGTGCCAGCAGCGACGGGACAGGGGGTGTCGGTCAGCCCCAGCATTTT
TRBD2	TRBJ2-3	TRBV3-1	NA	CASSPTSGRHTQYF	TGTGCCAGCAGCCCGACTAGCGGGCGTCATACGCAGTATTTT
TRBD1	TRBJ2-5	TRBV29-1	NA	CSASGGPETQYF	TGCAGTGCCTCAGGGGGCCCAGAGACCCAGTACTTC
NA	TRBJ1-5	TRBV6-2/TRBV6-3	NA	CASSPRERPQHF	TGTGCCAGCAGCCCTCGGGAGCGGCCCCAGCATTTT
TRBD2	TRBJ2-1	TRBV5-1	once	CASTINPGLAGAVEQFF	TGCGCCAGCACCATTAACCCGGGACTAGCGGGAGCGGTTGAGCAGTTCTTC
TRBD2	TRBJ2-3	TRBV4-3	NA	CASSPGLALLNTDTQYF	TGCGCCAGCAGCCCGGGACTAGCCCTACTGAACACAGATACGCAGTATTTT
NA	TRBJ2-5	TRBV3-1	once	CASSPVHREEETQYF	TGTGCCAGCAGCCCCGTCCACAGGGAGGAAGAGACCCAGTACTTC
NA	TRBJ2-7	TRBV5-1	few	CASSRGGTEIYEQYF	TGCGCCAGCAGCCGCGGAGGGACAGAGATCTACGAGCAGTACTTC
TRBD1	TRBJ2-5	TRBV29-1	NA	CSANRGQGETQYF	TGCAGCGCCAATAGGGGGCAGGGGGAGACCCAGTACTTC
NA	TRBJ1-6	TRBV12-3/TRBV12-4	NA	CASSLGSFGSPLHF	TGTGCCAGCAGTTTGGGTTCATTTGGGTCACCCCTCCACTTT
NA	TRBJ2-1	TRBV4-1	NA	CASSQEGLGVNEQFF	TGCGCCAGCAGCCAAGAGGGCCTAGGGGTTAATGAGCAGTTCTTC
TRBD2	TRBJ2-5	TRBV5-1	NA	CASSPGLGIETQYF	TGCGCCAGCAGCCCGGGACTAGGAATAGAGACCCAGTACTTC
TRBD1	TRBJ2-7	TRBV4-3	NA	CASSLTGGYEQYF	TGCGCCAGCAGCCTAACAGGGGGCTACGAGCAGTACTTC
NA	TRBJ2-1	TRBV2	NA	CASSETREQFF	TGTGCCAGCAGTGAAACTCGTGAGCAGTTCTTC
NA	TRBJ2-1	TRBV6-4	NA	CASSDGGMGEQFF	TGTGCCAGCAGTGACGGAGGGATGGGTGAGCAGTTCTTC
TRBD1	TRBJ2-3	TRBV7-9	NA	CASSYSTGGADTQYF	TGTGCCAGCAGTTATTCTACAGGGGGCGCAGATACGCAGTATTTT